The rows below give T cell receptor beta chains drawn from one sample of a study of response to subunit inactivated influenza vaccine. TCRdb reprocessed the RT-PCR reads via MiXCR and lists one record per CDR3 protein. The table has 500,000 to 550,000 distinct CDR3 sequences, 7.6% seen once. Sequenced material: PBMCs from blood, taken 23 to 25 months after vaccination. Source of these receptors: a man between 50 and 69 years old who received an inactivated influenza vaccine. The CDR3 runs from the conserved cysteine through the conserved F or W. The order of the fields is clone size, V gene, D gene, J gene, CDR3 DNA, CDR3 protein. The D gene is left open where the match is weak. Size is omitted from some rows. Given values are once, few, many or a class for expanded clones.

few	TRBV20-1	NA	TRBJ2-7	TGCAGTGCCCCACGGGACACCTCCTACGAGCAGTACTTC	CSAPRDTSYEQYF
many	TRBV5-1	NA	TRBJ2-3	TGCGCCAGCAGCCCCTCCGTGACAGATACGCAGTATTTT	CASSPSVTDTQYF
few	TRBV5-1	NA	TRBJ2-7	TGCGCCAGCAGCTTGGGCCCCCTAGGAGGGGAGGCCTTCGAGCAGTACTTC	CASSLGPLGGEAFEQYF
NA	TRBV9	NA	TRBJ2-2	TGTGCCAGCAGCGCTAGACAGCCTTCGGGCACCGGGGAGCTGTTTTTT	CASSARQPSGTGELFF
NA	TRBV3-1	NA	TRBJ1-2	TGTGCCAGCAGCCCACGATCGGGAGGGGACTATGGCTACACCTTC	CASSPRSGGDYGYTF
few	TRBV6-5	TRBD2	TRBJ2-1	TGTGCCAGCAGTTACTCGACTAGCGGGGGGGAGCAGTTCTTC	CASSYSTSGGEQFF
many	TRBV3-1	NA	TRBJ2-7	TGTGCCAGCAGCCTTGCGCAGGGAGCCTACGAGCAGTACTTC	CASSLAQGAYEQYF
NA	TRBV7-2	NA	TRBJ1-2	TGTGCCAGCAGCAGATCGACAGCTAACTATGGCTACACCTTC	CASSRSTANYGYTF
NA	TRBV20-1	TRBD1	TRBJ1-5	TGCAGTGCTATACAGGGGAGCAATCAGCCCCAGCATTTT	CSAIQGSNQPQHF
few	TRBV28	TRBD1	TRBJ2-3	TGTGCCAGCAGCATAACAGGGGGAGCAGATACGCAGTATTTT	CASSITGGADTQYF
NA	TRBV2	NA	TRBJ1-3	TGTGCCAGCAGATCGGACGGACGAGTCTCTGGAAACACCATATATTTT	CASRSDGRVSGNTIYF
few	TRBV6-5	NA	TRBJ2-1	TGTGCCAGCAGTTACGGCCTCAGCACCTACAATGAGCAGTTCTTC	CASSYGLSTYNEQFF
many	TRBV12-3/TRBV12-4	TRBD2	TRBJ2-1	TGTGCCAGCAGTTTAATCCGGGCGGGAGTCTTGGATGAGCAGTTCTTC	CASSLIRAGVLDEQFF
few	TRBV19	NA	TRBJ1-2	TGTGCCAGTAGGGCTCCGGGGGGCAACTATGGCTACACCTTC	CASRAPGGNYGYTF
NA	TRBV20-1	NA	TRBJ2-3	TGCAGTGCTGGGGACTCCCATACGCAGTATTTT	CSAGDSHTQYF
many	TRBV20-1	NA	TRBJ2-2	TGCAGTGCTAGTGTGGGCTTATATCACACCGGGGAGCTGTTTTTT	CSASVGLYHTGELFF
few	TRBV7-2	NA	TRBJ1-5	TGTGCCAGCAGCTTAACCGGACGGGGGGGTAATCAGCCCCAGCATTTT	CASSLTGRGGNQPQHF
few	TRBV29-1	NA	TRBJ2-2	TGCAGCGGCAAGGACACCGGGGAGCTGTTTTTT	CSGKDTGELFF
NA	TRBV9	NA	TRBJ1-4	TGTGCCAGCAGCGTAGCCACTAATGAAAAACTGTTTTTT	CASSVATNEKLFF
many	TRBV7-2	NA	TRBJ1-2	TGTGCCAGCAGTCAAAGGACCTTGAACTATGGCTACACCTTC	CASSQRTLNYGYTF
many	TRBV7-3	TRBD1	TRBJ2-1	TGTGCCAGCAGTGAGGGACAGAGTTCCTACAATGAGCAGTTCTTC	CASSEGQSSYNEQFF
few	TRBV4-1	NA	TRBJ2-1	TGCGCCAGCAGCCGTGGCTTAAACTCCTACAATGAGCAGTTCTTC	CASSRGLNSYNEQFF
few	TRBV7-3	NA	TRBJ2-7	TGTGCCAGCAGCAGAAACAGAGAGGGCGAGCAGTACTTC	CASSRNREGEQYF
many	TRBV3-1	TRBD1	TRBJ1-6	TGTGCCAGCAGCCCCATGGGACAGGCGAATTCACCCCTCCACTTT	CASSPMGQANSPLHF
many	TRBV24-1	TRBD1	TRBJ2-7	TGTGCCACCCGCCGGGACAGGGGGCCAAACGAGCAGTACTTC	CATRRDRGPNEQYF
many	TRBV5-1	NA	TRBJ2-2	TGCGCCAGCAGCCCGATTAGTGCGGGCTACACCGGGGAGCTGTTTTTT	CASSPISAGYTGELFF
many	TRBV20-1	NA	TRBJ2-4	TGCAGTGCTAGATTGCAGAGAGTAGCCAAAAACATTCAGTACTTC	CSARLQRVAKNIQYF
many	TRBV10-2	NA	TRBJ1-1	TGCGCCAGCAGTGAGTCGAGTCGAACTGAAGCTTTCTTT	CASSESSRTEAFF
few	TRBV27	NA	TRBJ1-1	TGTGCCAGCAGGCCCTCGATAACAGGGTTAGCTTTCTTT	CASRPSITGLAFF
few	TRBV12-3/TRBV12-4	NA	TRBJ2-7	TGTGCCAGCAGTCCGACAGGGAGGAACGAGCAGTACTTC	CASSPTGRNEQYF
medium-sized	TRBV6-5	TRBD1	TRBJ2-7	TGTGCCAGCAGTTACACCGGGACAGGGTATCAGTACTTC	CASSYTGTGYQYF
NA	TRBV2	NA	TRBJ2-7	TGTGCCAGCACCCCGAACGGGTACCACTACGAGCAGTACTTC	CASTPNGYHYEQYF
many	TRBV20-1	NA	TRBJ2-3	TGCAGTGCTAGGGGACTGACGGGCACAGATACGCAGTATTTT	CSARGLTGTDTQYF
many	TRBV28	NA	TRBJ2-7	TGTGCCAGCAGTTCGGCTACCGGACGGGCCGTCGGGTACGAGCAGTACTTC	CASSSATGRAVGYEQYF
NA	TRBV3-1	TRBD2	TRBJ2-7	TGTGCCAGCAGCGCTATCGCGGGGGGGTCGGTGGCCGAGCAGTACTTC	CASSAIAGGSVAEQYF
many	TRBV12-3/TRBV12-4	NA	TRBJ1-5	TGTGCCAGCAGTTTTATGGCAGCCGATCAGCCCCAGCATTTT	CASSFMAADQPQHF
NA	TRBV7-9	NA	TRBJ2-7	TGTGCCAGCAGCCCCCGGGTGGGGGGCCACAGGTACTTC	CASSPRVGGHRYF
NA	TRBV10-3	NA	TRBJ2-2	TGTGCCATCAGGGAAGGCGGGGAGCTGTTTTTT	CAIREGGELFF
few	TRBV7-2	TRBD1	TRBJ2-7	TGTGCCAGCCGACCTGGGGCAGGGGGCAACGAGCAGTACTTC	CASRPGAGGNEQYF
few	TRBV9	TRBD1	TRBJ2-5	TGTGCCAGCAGCGCTACAGGGGGTCAAGAGACCCAGTACTTC	CASSATGGQETQYF
NA	TRBV28	NA	TRBJ1-2	TGTGCCAGCAGTTTTGCCGGTACCACTAACTATGGCTACACCTTC	CASSFAGTTNYGYTF
few	TRBV9	NA	TRBJ2-7	TGTGCCAGCAGCGGCCGGGACACTGAGGAGCAGTACTTC	CASSGRDTEEQYF
NA	TRBV4-2	NA	TRBJ1-2	TGTGCCAGCAGCTCCCGGGACGGAGATGGCTACACCTTC	CASSSRDGDGYTF
NA	TRBV12-3/TRBV12-4	NA	TRBJ2-7	TGTGCCAGCAGTCGGACAGCAACAAATTCTTACGAGCAGTACTTC	CASSRTATNSYEQYF
many	TRBV7-3	NA	TRBJ1-1	TGTGCCAGCAGGGACAGCCCGAACACTGAAGCTTTCTTT	CASRDSPNTEAFF